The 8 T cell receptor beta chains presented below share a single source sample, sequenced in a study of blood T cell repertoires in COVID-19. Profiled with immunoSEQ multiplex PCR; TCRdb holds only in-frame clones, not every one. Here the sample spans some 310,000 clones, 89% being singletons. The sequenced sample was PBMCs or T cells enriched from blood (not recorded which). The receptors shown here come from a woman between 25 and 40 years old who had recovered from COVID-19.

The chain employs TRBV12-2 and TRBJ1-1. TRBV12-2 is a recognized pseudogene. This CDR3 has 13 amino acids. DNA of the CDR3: TGTGCAAGTCGCTTAGCGCGGACGGGAAAAGCTTTCTTT. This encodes CASRLARTGKAFF.

CDR3 DNA: TGTGCCAGCCACACGTTGAGGGATTCCGGTTCACCCCTCCACTTT. Its protein is CASHTLRDSGSPLHF. The rearrangement joins TRBV6-5 to TRBJ1-6; D is undetermined. This CDR3 comprises 15 residues. The V gene's germline CDR1 is MNHEY and CDR2 SVGAGI. Between the trimmed V and J ends, which lost 8 bases and 9 bases, there was a span of 20 bases.

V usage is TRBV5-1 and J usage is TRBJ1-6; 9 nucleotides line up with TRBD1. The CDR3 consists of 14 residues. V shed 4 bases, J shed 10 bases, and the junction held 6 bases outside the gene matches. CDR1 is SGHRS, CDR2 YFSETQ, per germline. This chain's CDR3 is CASSGGQGLSPLHF. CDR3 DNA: TGCGCCAGCAGCGGTGGACAGGGGCTCTCACCCCTCCACTTT.

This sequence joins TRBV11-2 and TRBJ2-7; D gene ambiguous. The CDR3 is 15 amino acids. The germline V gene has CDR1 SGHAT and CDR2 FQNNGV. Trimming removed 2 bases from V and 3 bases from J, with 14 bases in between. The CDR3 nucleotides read TGTGCCAGCAGCTTAAGCGCCTCAGAGAACTACGAGCAGTACTTC. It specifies CASSLSASENYEQYF. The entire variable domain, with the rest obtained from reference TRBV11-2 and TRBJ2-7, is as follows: EAGVAQSPRYKIIEKRQSVAFWCNPISGHATLYWYQQILGQGPKLLIQFQNNGVVDDSQLPKDRFSAERLKGVDSTLKIQPAKLEDSAVYLCASSLSASENYEQYFGPGTRLTVT.

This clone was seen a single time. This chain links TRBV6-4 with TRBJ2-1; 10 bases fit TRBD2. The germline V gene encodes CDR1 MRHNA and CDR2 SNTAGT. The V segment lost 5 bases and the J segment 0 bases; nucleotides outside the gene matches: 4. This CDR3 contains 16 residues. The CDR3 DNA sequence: TGTGCCAGCAGTTTTAGCGGGAGGAGCTCCTACAATGAGCAGTTCTTC. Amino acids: CASSFSGRSSYNEQFF.

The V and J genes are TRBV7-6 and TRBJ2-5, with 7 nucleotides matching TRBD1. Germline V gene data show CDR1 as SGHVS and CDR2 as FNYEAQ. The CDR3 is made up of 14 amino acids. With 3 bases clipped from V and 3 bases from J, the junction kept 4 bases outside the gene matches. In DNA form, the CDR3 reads TGTGCCAGCAGCTTCAATACAGGGGAAGAGACCCAGTACTTC. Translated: CASSFNTGEETQYF.

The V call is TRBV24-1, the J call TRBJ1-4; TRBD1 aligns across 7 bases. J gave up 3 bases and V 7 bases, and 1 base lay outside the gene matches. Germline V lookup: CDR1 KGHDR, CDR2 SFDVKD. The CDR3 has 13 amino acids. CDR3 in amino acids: CATRGQANEKLFF. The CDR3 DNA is TGTGCCACCAGAGGACAGGCTAATGAAAAACTGTTTTTT.

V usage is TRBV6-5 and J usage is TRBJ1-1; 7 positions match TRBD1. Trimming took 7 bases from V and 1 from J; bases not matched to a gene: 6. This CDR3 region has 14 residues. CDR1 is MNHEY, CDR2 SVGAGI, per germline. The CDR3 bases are TGTGCCAGCACCCCGACAGGGCGGAACACTGAAGCTTTCTTT. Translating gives CASTPTGRNTEAFF.